Here is one T cell receptor beta chain with its context. Its antigen is unidentified. This specimen belongs to a study of neurological immune-mediated disorders. Study-level findings and limits: When the repertoires were sorted by phylogenetic grouping, those of 18 of 34 multiple sclerosis patients ended up in one related-CDR3 cluster, a possible signature. It was HTLV-1-associated myelopathy that showed the most TCR clonal expansion, while multiple sclerosis showed the least, falling below healthy controls.

Template-switch 5'RACE cDNA synthesis added a 10-nucleotide unique molecular identifier. Each CDR3 protein gets one entry after TCRdb re-called the 5' RACE reads with MiXCR. The sample shows tens of thousands of distinct CDR3 sequences, 4.5% of them seen only once. Trimming shortened V by 6 bases and J by 1 base, and 12 bases separated the two germline ends. Germline values: CDR1 SGHTA, CDR2 FQGNSA. This CDR3 region has 14 residues. The genes are TRBV7-2 and TRBJ1-1, with D unclear. The sequencing input was PBMCs. This clonotype originated in a man under 40 with multiple sclerosis. The CDR3 reads CASRKWSGNTEAFF. Here the CDR3 DNA reads TGTGCCAGCAGAAAATGGAGTGGGAACACTGAAGCTTTCTTT.